These 12 T cell receptor beta chains originate from one sample sequenced in a study of cytomegalovirus exposure and HLA in healthy donors. 60 Vbeta and 13 Jbeta primers were used in PCR. The method was immunoSEQ multiplex PCR; TCRdb's version includes in-frame clones alone and lacks a portion of them. Of about 110,000 clones listed, over 70% are singletons. The sequencing input was PBMCs. These receptors were taken from a boy aged 5-17 years in good health and CMV-seronegative.

The chain combines TRBV7-3 with TRBJ1-1, with a weak D call TRBD1 (5 bases). Per germline, CDR1 SGHTA and CDR2 FQGTGA. Trimming took 5 bases from V and 1 from J, leaving 8 bases between them. The CDR3 extends over 13 amino acids. This CDR3 is CASSATENTEAFF. Here the CDR3 DNA reads TGTGCCAGCAGCGCGACAGAGAACACTGAAGCTTTCTTT.

This clone has more than one count but fewer than ten. The chain combines TRBV19 with TRBJ2-4; 7 bases map to TRBD1. Germline CDR1 is LNHDA and CDR2 is SQIVND (reference sequence). This CDR3 spans 16 amino acids. V shed 5 bases and J 0 bases; nucleotides not matched to a gene: 7. The DNA of the CDR3 is TGTGCCAGTAGTTCACAGGGGCTCATAGCCAAAAACATTCAGTACTTC. As protein: CASSSQGLIAKNIQYF.

J is TRBJ2-3 and V is TRBV2; 7 bases fit TRBD2. This CDR3 is built from 12 residues. V lost 10 bases and J lost 0; bases outside the gene matches: 1. In germline, CDR1 is SNHLY, CDR2 FYNNEI. CDR3 protein: CATAGSTDTQYF. The CDR3 DNA is TGTGCCACAGCGGGGAGCACAGATACGCAGTATTTT.

The CDR3 sequence: CASSLWGQGAANEKLFF. DNA of the CDR3: TGCGCCAGCAGCTTGTGGGGACAGGGGGCCGCTAATGAAAAACTGTTTTTT. This rearrangement joins TRBV5-1 to TRBJ1-4, with 12 bases that match TRBD1. The trim removed 1 base at V and 3 bases at J, leaving 4 bases unmatched. The CDR3 runs to 17 residues. In germline, CDR1 is SGHRS, CDR2 YFSETQ.

The rearrangement uses TRBV19 and TRBJ2-4; the match to TRBD2 covers 12 bases. The germline V gene encodes CDR1 LNHDA and CDR2 SQIVND (reference sequence). The trim removed 5 bases at V and 0 bases at J, leaving 5 bases unmatched. The CDR3 contains 17 residues. The CDR3 loop reads CASSGTSGSLAKNIQYF. The CDR3 bases are TGTGCCAGTAGTGGGACTAGCGGGTCACTAGCCAAAAACATTCAGTACTTC. Variable domain in full (rest from reference TRBV19 and TRBJ2-4): DGGITQSPKYLFRKEGQNVTLSCEQNLNHDAMYWYRQDPGQGLRLIYYSQIVNDFQKGDIAEGYSVSREKKESFPLTVTSAQKNPTAFYLCASSGTSGSLAKNIQYFGAGTRLSVL.

The gene calls are TRBV9 and TRBJ1-1, with D uncertain. The CDR3 has 14 amino acids. Germline lookup yields CDR1 SGDLS and CDR2 YYNGEE. Trimming left V 0 bases short and J 11 bases short, with 17 bases between. This CDR3 reads CASSVVMGPAGAFF. DNA of the CDR3: TGTGCCAGCAGCGTAGTGATGGGCCCCGCGGGGGCTTTCTTT. Full variable domain (remainder filled in from reference TRBV9 and TRBJ1-1): DSGVTQTPKHLITATGQRVTLRCSPRSGDLSVYWYQQSLDQGLQFLIQYYNGEERAKGNILERFSAQQFPDLHSELNLSSLELGDSALYFCASSVVMGPAGAFFGQGTRLTVV.

V and J are TRBV11-3 and TRBJ2-1, with D perhaps TRBD2 (6 bases). The CDR3 is made up of 16 amino acids. The V end was cut by 1 base, the J end by 9 bases, with 19 bases between. Per the germline V gene, CDR1 is SGHNT and CDR2 is YENEEA. This chain's CDR3 is CASSLVPGRWPGEQFF. The DNA for the CDR3 is TGTGCCAGCAGCTTAGTCCCAGGGAGGTGGCCTGGTGAGCAGTTCTTC.

The rearrangement uses TRBV9 and TRBJ2-5; 9 bases fit TRBD1. Per the germline V gene, CDR1 is SGDLS and CDR2 is YYNGEE. V gave up 3 bases and J gave up 0 bases; unmatched junction bases: 6. The CDR3 has 16 amino acids. CDR3 region: CASSGATGGYQETQYF. CDR3 coding DNA: TGTGCCAGCAGCGGAGCGACAGGGGGATACCAAGAGACCCAGTACTTC.

A remark on this clone: Other DNA sequences of this sample code for an identical CDR3. The genes are TRBV5-1 and TRBJ1-1; maybe TRBD1 (5 bases). V lost 4 bases and J lost 1, with 14 bases in between. The germline CDR1 and CDR2 sequences are SGHRS and YFSETQ. The CDR3 contains 15 residues. CDR3 nucleotides: TGCGCCAGCAGCATCGAAACGGGGGGGAACACTGAAGCTTTCTTT. Translation: CASSIETGGNTEAFF.

This chain links TRBV10-3 with TRBJ2-3; possible D gene TRBD1, 6 bases. Germline lookup yields CDR1 ENHRY and CDR2 SYGVKD. V dropped 5 bases and J dropped 6 bases, with 18 bases sitting between them. This CDR3 contains 15 residues. CDR3 bases: TGTGCCATCAGTACAGGTCAAGGGGGAAGGGATACGCAGTATTTT. Translating gives CAISTGQGGRDTQYF.

The chain is built from TRBV25-1 and TRBJ2-1; D perhaps matches TRBD1 (5 bases). This CDR3 is built from 16 residues. Germline loops: CDR1 MGHDK, CDR2 SYGVNS. V was cut by 2 bases and J by 3 bases, with 14 bases left in between. The CDR3 region is CASSEGGADLYNEQFF. The CDR3 bases are TGTGCCAGCAGTGAAGGTGGGGCAGACCTCTACAATGAGCAGTTCTTC.

This clone has only a few counts. This chain joins TRBV6-1 and TRBJ2-2; a weak D match, TRBD1 (5 bases). The CDR3 runs to 13 residues. Germline values: CDR1 MNHNS, CDR2 SASEGT. The V end lost 10 bases, the J end lost 3 bases, and 12 bases lay between the germline ends. The DNA of the CDR3 is TGTGCCACCCAAAAACAGGACACCGGGGAGCTGTTTTTT. This encodes CATQKQDTGELFF.